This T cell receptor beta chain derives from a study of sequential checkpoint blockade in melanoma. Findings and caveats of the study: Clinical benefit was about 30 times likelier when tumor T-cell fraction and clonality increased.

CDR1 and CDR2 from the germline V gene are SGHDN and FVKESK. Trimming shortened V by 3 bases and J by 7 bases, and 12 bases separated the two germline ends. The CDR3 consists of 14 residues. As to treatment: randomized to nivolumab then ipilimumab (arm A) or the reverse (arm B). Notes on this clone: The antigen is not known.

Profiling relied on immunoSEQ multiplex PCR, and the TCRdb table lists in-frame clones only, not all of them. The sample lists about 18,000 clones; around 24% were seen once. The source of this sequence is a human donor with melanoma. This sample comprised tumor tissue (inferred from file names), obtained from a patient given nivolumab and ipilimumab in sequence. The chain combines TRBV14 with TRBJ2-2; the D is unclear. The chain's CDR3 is CASSQLASSGELFF. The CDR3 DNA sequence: TGTGCCAGCAGCCAGCTCGCCAGTAGCGGGGAGCTGTTTTTT.